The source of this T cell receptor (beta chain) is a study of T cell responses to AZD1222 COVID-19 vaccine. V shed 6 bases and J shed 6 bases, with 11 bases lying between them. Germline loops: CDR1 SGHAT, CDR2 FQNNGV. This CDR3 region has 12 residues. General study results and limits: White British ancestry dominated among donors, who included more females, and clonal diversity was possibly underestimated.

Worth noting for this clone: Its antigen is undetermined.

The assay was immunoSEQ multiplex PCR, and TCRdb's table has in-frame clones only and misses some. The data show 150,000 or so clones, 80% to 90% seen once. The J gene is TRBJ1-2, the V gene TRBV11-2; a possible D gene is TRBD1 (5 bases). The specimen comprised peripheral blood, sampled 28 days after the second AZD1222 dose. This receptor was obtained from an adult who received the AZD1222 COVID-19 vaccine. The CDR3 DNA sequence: TGTGCCAGCAGTTCAGAAGGGGATGGCTACACCTTC. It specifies CASSSEGDGYTF.